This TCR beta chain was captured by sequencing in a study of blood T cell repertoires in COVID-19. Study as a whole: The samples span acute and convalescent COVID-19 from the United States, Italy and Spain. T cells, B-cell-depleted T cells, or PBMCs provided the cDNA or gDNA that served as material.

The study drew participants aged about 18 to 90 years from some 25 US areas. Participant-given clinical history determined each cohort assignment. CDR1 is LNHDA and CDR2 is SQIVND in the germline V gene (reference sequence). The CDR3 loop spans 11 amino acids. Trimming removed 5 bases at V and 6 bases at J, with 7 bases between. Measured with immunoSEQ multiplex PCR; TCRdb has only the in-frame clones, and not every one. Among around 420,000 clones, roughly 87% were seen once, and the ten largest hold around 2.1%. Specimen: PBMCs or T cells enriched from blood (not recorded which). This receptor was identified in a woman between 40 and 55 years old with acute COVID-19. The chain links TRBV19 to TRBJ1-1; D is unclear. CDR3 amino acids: CASSSGPEAFF. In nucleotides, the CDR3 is TGTGCCAGTAGTTCGGGTCCTGAAGCTTTCTTT.